Presented here are 19 T cell receptor beta chains from one specimen sequenced in a study of T cell changes during pregnancy in multiple sclerosis. The table came from immunoSEQ multiplex PCR; TCRdb's copy has only in-frame clones and leaves some out. The sample carries over 75,000 clones, about 92% recorded once. The source material was peripheral blood, sampled in the first trimester of pregnancy. These receptors were obtained from a female donor with multiple sclerosis, enrolled in a pregnancy study.

The chain is built from TRBV29-1 and TRBJ1-2; 9 bases are a match to TRBD1. With 4 bases clipped from V and 5 bases from J, the junction kept 8 bases outside the gene matches. The CDR3 has 14 amino acids. Germline V gene data show CDR1 as SQVTM and CDR2 as ANQGSEA. CDR3 in DNA: TGCAGCGTTGTACAGGGGGCGTTGGGGTATGGCTACACCTTC. It codes for CSVVQGALGYGYTF.

This chain connects TRBV9 to TRBJ1-5, with 8 nucleotides matching TRBD1. V shed 3 bases, J shed 5 bases, and the junction held 7 bases outside the gene matches. This CDR3 comprises 15 residues. Germline V gene lookup returns CDR1 SGDLS and CDR2 YYNGEE. The CDR3 region is CASSEFRGRYQPQHF. CDR3 nucleotide sequence: TGTGCCAGCAGCGAGTTCAGGGGGCGATATCAGCCCCAGCATTTT.

V usage is TRBV7-8 and J usage is TRBJ2-3; 14 bases agree with TRBD2. There are 16 residues in the CDR3. V trimming: 4 bases; J trimming: 1 base; junction bases outside the gene matches: 1. The germline V gene encodes CDR1 SGHVS and CDR2 FQNEAQ. CDR3 DNA: TGTGCCAGCAGCTGGGGACTAGCGGGGGGCACAGATACGCAGTATTTT. It translates to CASSWGLAGGTDTQYF. The full variable domain, its missing parts supplied by reference TRBV7-8 and TRBJ2-3, is GAGVSQSPRYKVAKRGQDVALRCDPISGHVSLFWYQQALGQGPEFLTYFQNEAQLDKSGLPSDRFFAERPEGSVSTLKIQRTQQEDSAVYLCASSWGLAGGTDTQYFGPGTRLTVL.

The chain links TRBV11-2 to TRBJ2-1; 7 nucleotides match TRBD2. The CDR3 is 14 amino acids. Germline values: CDR1 SGHAT, CDR2 FQNNGV. The J segment lost 8 bases and the V segment lost 3 bases, leaving 7 bases of the junction unmatched. DNA for the CDR3: TGTGCCAGCAGCTTGTGGGCGGGAGCGGATGAGCAGTTCTTC. Its protein product is CASSLWAGADEQFF.

The gene calls are TRBV11-2 and TRBJ2-7; 9 nucleotides agree with TRBD1. J lost 6 bases, V lost 5 bases, and 11 bases had no gene match. This CDR3 contains 15 residues. CDR1 is SGHAT and CDR2 is FQNNGV in the germline V gene. In nucleotides, the CDR3 is TGTGCCAGCAGCCCGCCGGGACAGGGAAAGGGCGAGCAGTACTTC. Translated: CASSPPGQGKGEQYF.

This clone was seen only once. V gene TRBV10-3 combines with J gene TRBJ1-2; perhaps TRBD1 as D (6 bases). The CDR3 contains 16 residues. Trimming took 2 bases from V and 7 from J, leaving 20 bases between them. Germline CDR1 ENHRY, CDR2 SYGVKD. The CDR3 spells CAISEHLQGGGPGYTF. As DNA, the CDR3 is TGTGCCATCAGTGAGCACCTCCAGGGCGGGGGGCCTGGCTACACCTTC.

The rearrangement links TRBV7-2 to TRBJ2-7, with D possibly matching TRBD2 (5 bases). CDR3 length: 16 residues. In germline, CDR1 is SGHTA, CDR2 FQGNSA. Trimming took 0 bases from V and 2 from J, leaving 14 bases between them. CDR3 amino acids: CASSLAGGGPAYEQYF. DNA of the CDR3: TGTGCCAGCAGCTTAGCGGGCGGCGGGCCCGCCTACGAGCAGTACTTC.

This chain uses TRBV30 with TRBJ1-3; TRBD1 agrees at 10 bases. The CDR3 sequence is 13 residues long. CDR1 is GTSNPN and CDR2 is SVGIG in the germline V gene (reference sequence). CDR3 DNA sequence: TGTGCTTGGGACAGGGGCTCTGGAAACACCATATATTTT. Residues: CAWDRGSGNTIYF. Complete variable domain (other parts from reference TRBV30 and TRBJ1-3): SQTIHQWPATLVQPVGSPLSLECTVEGTSNPNLYWYRQAAGRGLQLLFYSVGIGQISSEVPQNLSASRPQDRQFILSSKKLLLSDSGFYLCAWDRGSGNTIYFGEGSWLTVV.

The chain uses TRBV6-5 and TRBJ2-2; 8 bases map to TRBD1. With 6 bases clipped from V and 3 bases from J, the junction kept 6 bases outside the gene matches. The CDR3 covers 15 residues. From germline, CDR1 is MNHEY and CDR2 SVGAGI. CDR3 coding DNA: TGTGCCAGCAGGCAACCGACAGGGGACACCGGGGAGCTGTTTTTT. This codes for CASRQPTGDTGELFF.

The chain is built from TRBV7-3 and TRBJ2-4, with D perhaps matching TRBD2 (6 bases). The CDR3 sequence is 16 residues long. Germline CDR1 reads SGHTA; CDR2 reads FQGTGA. The V and J ends lost 7 bases and 1 base respectively, with 17 bases between them. CDR3 sequence: CASNSSRLVAKNIQYF. The CDR3 DNA reads TGTGCCAGCAACTCAAGTAGACTAGTTGCCAAAAACATTCAGTACTTC.

The gene calls are TRBV7-9 and TRBJ1-1; TRBD1 matches at 7 bases. Germline V gene data show CDR1 as SEHNR and CDR2 as FQNEAQ (reference sequence). This CDR3 spans 15 amino acids. V trimming: 1 base; J trimming: 5 bases; junction bases outside the gene matches: 7. CDR3 coding DNA: TGTGCCAGCAGCTTAGGGGAGGCAGGGGGGACTGAAGCTTTCTTT. It codes for CASSLGEAGGTEAFF. Together with reference TRBV7-9 and TRBJ1-1, the CDR3 gives the full variable domain: DTGVSQNPRHKITKRGQNVTFRCDPISEHNRLYWYRQTLGQGPEFLTYFQNEAQLEKSRLLSDRFSAERPKGSFSTLEIQRTEQGDSAMYLCASSLGEAGGTEAFFGQGTRLTVV.

V and J are TRBV6-1 and TRBJ2-2, with D possibly TRBD2 on 5 matching bases. V was clipped by 8 bases and J by 2 bases, with 12 bases between them. Germline assignment: CDR1 MNHNS and CDR2 SASEGT. This CDR3 has 14 residues. For the CDR3, the DNA is TGTGCCAGCCGGGATTCTTTTAACACCGGGGAGCTGTTTTTT. This codes for CASRDSFNTGELFF.

The DNA for the CDR3 is TGTGCCAGCAGTTTGGCGGACAGGGTCTATGACGAGCAGTACTTC. Protein: CASSLADRVYDEQYF. V is TRBV28 and J is TRBJ2-7; 8 bases line up with TRBD1. Germline trimming cut 3 bases from V and 5 bases from J; bases unmatched to any gene: 9. The germline V gene has CDR1 MDHEN and CDR2 SYDVKM. This CDR3 region has 15 residues.

There are a few counts of this clone. This chain uses TRBV5-8 with TRBJ2-5; a possible D gene is TRBD1 (6 bases). The V gene's germline CDR1 is SGHTS and CDR2 YDEGEE. This CDR3 comprises 14 residues. V was pared by 4 bases and J by 4 bases, with 14 bases between. This CDR3 reads CASSGLVGGETQYF. The CDR3 coding sequence is TGTGCCAGCAGCGGCCTAGTAGGGGGAGAGACCCAGTACTTC.

The CDR3 bases are TGTGCCAGCAGTCGACAGGGCGCGGTCTATGGCTACACCTTC. Translating it yields CASSRQGAVYGYTF. This chain connects TRBV5-4 to TRBJ1-2, with TRBD1 matching 7 bases. With 5 bases clipped from V and 4 bases from J, the junction kept 8 bases outside the gene matches. The CDR3 contains 14 residues. The germline gives CDR1 SGHNT, CDR2 YYREEE (reference sequence).

The V gene is TRBV28, the J gene TRBJ2-1; 7 nucleotides agree with TRBD2. CDR3 length equals 12 residues. Germline loops: CDR1 MDHEN, CDR2 SYDVKM. J lost 6 bases, V lost 8 bases, and 4 bases had no gene match. The CDR3 reads CASRDYRNEQFF. CDR3 DNA sequence: TGTGCCAGCCGGGACTATCGCAATGAGCAGTTCTTC.

The gene calls are TRBV4-2 and TRBJ1-5; D may be TRBD1 (6 bases). V lost 6 bases, J lost 8 bases, and 14 bases lay in between. Germline V gives CDR1 LGHNA, CDR2 YNFKEQ. CDR3 length: 13 amino acids. The CDR3 sequence: CASRGALKEPQHF. The CDR3 coding sequence is TGTGCCAGCAGGGGGGCCCTCAAGGAGCCCCAGCATTTT.

The V call is TRBV28, the J call TRBJ2-1, with a tentative D call TRBD2 (7 bases). Between the trimmed V and J ends, which lost 7 bases and 2 bases, there was a span of 9 bases. This CDR3 has 13 residues. CDR1 is MDHEN and CDR2 is SYDVKM in the germline V gene. In DNA form, the CDR3 reads TGTGCCAGCACCGGGGGGCCCTACAATGAGCAGTTCTTC. It specifies CASTGGPYNEQFF.

The chain employs TRBV11-1 and TRBJ2-6, with D tentatively TRBD2 (5 bases). Trimming took off 5 bases at V and 3 bases at J, with 8 bases between the two ends. Per the germline V gene, CDR1 is SGHAT and CDR2 is FQDESV (reference sequence). This CDR3 contains 14 residues. The CDR3 DNA follows: TGTGCCAGCAGCAGGGAGTATGGGGCCAACGTCCTGACTTTC. Translating it yields CASSREYGANVLTF. Supplemented by reference TRBV11-1 and TRBJ2-6, the full variable domain reads EAEVAQSPRYKITEKSQAVAFWCDPISGHATLYWYRQILGQGPELLVQFQDESVVDDSQLPKDRFSAERLKGVDSTLKIQPAELGDSAMYLCASSREYGANVLTFGAGSRLTVL.